These 17 T cell receptor beta chains were sequenced from one sample in a study of OX40 agonist ivuxolimab in advanced cancers. Clones were sequenced by immunoSEQ multiplex PCR, and TCRdb holds only the in-frame ones, with some missing. The table has approximately 60,000 clones, more than 65% seen once. This specimen was CD4+ or CD8+ T cells sorted from blood, taken in a trial of the OX40 agonist ivuxolimab. The receptors were gathered from an adult with an advanced solid tumor such as melanoma, head and neck, liver or kidney cancer.

The chain carries TRBV5-1 and TRBJ2-1; maybe TRBD1 (6 bases). This CDR3 comprises 14 residues. Per the germline V gene, CDR1 is SGHRS and CDR2 is YFSETQ. The V end was cut by 2 bases, the J end by 7 bases, with 13 bases between. The CDR3 DNA follows: TGCGCCAGCAGCTTACAGGGAATTTCGAATGAGCAGTTCTTC. It translates to CASSLQGISNEQFF.

The chain uses TRBV11-2 and TRBJ2-7; tentative D call: TRBD2 (5 bases). This CDR3 is built from 14 residues. Germline V gene sequence: CDR1 SGHAT, CDR2 FQNNGV. Trimming pared 3 bases from V and 2 bases from J, leaving 11 bases between. The CDR3 region is CASSFPVGAYEQYF. The CDR3 bases are TGTGCCAGCAGCTTTCCAGTCGGGGCCTACGAGCAGTACTTC.

In this sample, this clone turned up a few times. J is TRBJ2-1 and V is TRBV6-1, with 13 bases matching TRBD2. The CDR3 runs 16 residues. Trimming removed 4 bases from V and 8 bases from J; junction bases left unmatched: 8. Germline CDR1 and CDR2: MNHNS and SASEGT. In DNA, the CDR3 is TGTGCCAGCAGTGGGGCCGGGACTAGCGGGAAATATGAGCAGTTCTTC. Residues: CASSGAGTSGKYEQFF.

Only a few counts were recorded for this clone. The gene calls are TRBV6-6 and TRBJ1-5, with 7 bases lining up with TRBD1. The germline V gene has CDR1 MNHNY and CDR2 SVGAGI (reference sequence). Trimming at V came to 2 bases and at J to 3 bases, leaving 1 base not matched to a gene. The CDR3 is made up of 14 amino acids. CDR3 coding DNA: TGTGCCAGCAGTTACGGGACAGTCAATCAGCCCCAGCATTTT. Its protein is CASSYGTVNQPQHF.

V gene TRBV5-1 combines with J gene TRBJ1-3; a possible D gene is TRBD1 (6 bases). Trimming stripped 5 bases from V and 0 bases from J, with 9 bases between. This CDR3 comprises 14 residues. Germline V gives CDR1 SGHRS, CDR2 YFSETQ. CDR3: CASRGTSSGNTIYF. Here the CDR3 DNA reads TGCGCCAGCAGGGGGACAAGCTCTGGAAACACCATATATTTT.

This clone appeared a few times. The V gene is TRBV4-3, the J gene TRBJ2-7, with D maybe TRBD2 (5 bases). The CDR3 loop spans 15 amino acids. Germline lookup yields CDR1 LGHNA and CDR2 YSLEER. Trimming took 0 bases from V and 8 from J, leaving 17 bases between them. The DNA of the CDR3 is TGCGCCAGCAGCCAAGAAAGGACGGGGTTCTGGAAGCAGTACTTC. Translating it yields CASSQERTGFWKQYF.

Remarks on this clone: Germline is not matched at one junction end, which may reflect a read error. The V call is TRBV9, the J call TRBJ2-1, with TRBD2 matching 9 bases. Per the germline V gene, CDR1 is SGDLS and CDR2 is YYNGEE. CDR3 size: 16 residues. As DNA, the CDR3 is TGTGCCAGCAGCGTAGGGGGGACTAGCTGGTACAGTGAGCAGTTCTTC. Encoded protein: CASSVGGTSWYSEQFF. The full variable domain, its missing parts supplied by reference TRBV9 and TRBJ2-1, is DSGVTQTPKHLITATGQRVTLRCSPRSGDLSVYWYQQSLDQGLQFLIQYYNGEERAKGNILERFSAQQFPDLHSELNLSSLELGDSALYFCASSVGGTSWYSEQFFGPGTRLTVL.

V and J are TRBV6-1 and TRBJ2-3, with a tentative D call TRBD2 (5 bases). Trimming stripped 6 bases from V and 5 bases from J, with 12 bases between. Germline V gene data show CDR1 as MNHNS and CDR2 as SASEGT. The CDR3 is 13 amino acids. CDR3: CASSGRRLDTQYF. CDR3 in DNA: TGTGCCAGCAGCGGCCGGAGGTTAGATACGCAGTATTTT.

V is TRBV7-2 and J is TRBJ2-7; D possibly corresponds to TRBD2 (5 bases). V lost 3 bases and J 2 bases, leaving 8 bases between the germline ends. The CDR3 length is 13 residues. The germline CDR1 and CDR2 sequences are SGHTA and FQGNSA. The CDR3 spells CASSFGVPYEQYF. The CDR3 region has the DNA TGTGCCAGCAGCTTCGGGGTCCCCTACGAGCAGTACTTC. Using reference TRBV7-2 and TRBJ2-7 for the parts outside the CDR3, the full variable domain is GAGVSQSPSNKVTEKGKDVELRCDPISGHTALYWYRQSLGQGLEFLIYFQGNSAPDKSGLPSDRFSAERTGGSVSTLTIQRTQQEDSAVYLCASSFGVPYEQYFGPGTRLTVT.

The rearrangement uses TRBV28 and TRBJ1-1; D is undetermined. This CDR3 has 13 amino acids. Trimming took off 8 bases at V and 0 bases at J, with 10 bases between the two ends. Germline V lookup: CDR1 MDHEN, CDR2 SYDVKM. CDR3 DNA sequence: TGTGCCAGCGTCTCGACCGTGAACACTGAAGCTTTCTTT. This encodes CASVSTVNTEAFF. Full variable domain (remainder filled in from reference TRBV28 and TRBJ1-1): DVKVTQSSRYLVKRTGEKVFLECVQDMDHENMFWYRQDPGLGLRLIYFSYDVKMKEKGDIPEGYSVSREKKERFSLILESASTNQTSMYLCASVSTVNTEAFFGQGTRLTVV.

The chain uses TRBV5-1 and TRBJ1-2; TRBD1 is a possible D gene (5 bases). Germline loops: CDR1 SGHRS, CDR2 YFSETQ. Deletions cut 0 bases from V and 3 bases from J, with 9 bases between. The CDR3 is 14 amino acids. The CDR3 region has the DNA TGCGCCAGCAGCTTGGGTCAGGGAGACTATGGCTACACCTTC. The encoded protein is CASSLGQGDYGYTF.

The chain couples TRBV9 to TRBJ2-1; the D is unclear. Germline V gene data show CDR1 as SGDLS and CDR2 as YYNGEE. The CDR3 sequence is 11 residues long. V was pared by 4 bases and J by 3 bases, with 2 bases between. In DNA, the CDR3 is TGTGCCAGCAGCCTCTACAATGAGCAGTTCTTC. It encodes CASSLYNEQFF.

The chain recombines TRBV6-5 with TRBJ1-5; D remains ambiguous. CDR1 is MNHEY and CDR2 is SVGAGI in the germline V gene. The CDR3 runs 13 residues. V lost 5 bases to trimming and J lost 3 bases, with 8 bases between them. The CDR3 DNA reads as TGTGCCAGCAGTGGAGACCACAATCAGCCCCAGCATTTT. Translation: CASSGDHNQPQHF.

The chain employs TRBV7-9 and TRBJ2-2, with a possible D match to TRBD1 (5 bases). The V end lost 1 base, the J end lost 3 bases, and 9 bases lay between the germline ends. Germline CDR1 SEHNR, CDR2 FQNEAQ (reference sequence). The CDR3 covers 15 residues. The CDR3 is CASSLETGYTGELFF. The CDR3 DNA reads as TGTGCCAGCAGCTTAGAAACAGGTTACACCGGGGAGCTGTTTTTT.

The rearrangement uses TRBV7-9 and TRBJ2-3; 7 positions agree with TRBD2. Germline CDR1 SEHNR, CDR2 FQNEAQ (reference sequence). Losses at the gene ends were 5 bases for V and 3 bases for J; bases not matched to a gene: 11. CDR3 length equals 16 residues. DNA of the CDR3: TGTGCCAGCAGCCCCCGAAGGGAGGGATGGACAGATACGCAGTATTTT. Translated, it gives CASSPRREGWTDTQYF.

V and J are TRBV11-2 and TRBJ1-2, with D possibly being TRBD1 (6 bases). The germline V gene has CDR1 SGHAT and CDR2 FQNNGV. CDR3 length: 14 residues. Trimming removed 4 bases from V and 7 bases from J, with 16 bases in between. CDR3 sequence: CASSSGQNAGGYTF. The DNA of the CDR3 is TGTGCCAGCAGCTCCGGACAGAATGCTGGTGGCTACACCTTC.

The chain joins TRBV28 to TRBJ2-1; 10 nucleotides line up with TRBD2. CDR1 is MDHEN, CDR2 SYDVKM, per germline. The CDR3 is made up of 18 amino acids. V was pared by 5 bases and J by 1 base, with 11 bases of the junction left unmatched. In nucleotides, the CDR3 is TGTGCCAGCAGTCGACTAGCGGGCGTCGCGCGTTCCTACAATGAGCAGTTCTTC. This codes for CASSRLAGVARSYNEQFF.